This note documents a single T cell receptor (beta chain) sequence. These data are taken from a study of blood T cell repertoires in COVID-19. The assay was immunoSEQ multiplex PCR, and TCRdb's table has in-frame clones only and misses some. The sample records approximately 100,000 clones, 70% to 85% being singletons. Germline assignment: CDR1 ENHRY and CDR2 SYGVKD. This CDR3 is 16 amino acids long. Germline trimming cut 6 bases from V and 5 bases from J; bases unmatched to any gene: 6. The sample was peripheral blood. This sequence was found in a man aged 65 to 85 with acute or convalescent COVID-19. This chain links TRBV10-3 with TRBJ2-5; 16 bases line up with TRBD2. Here the CDR3 DNA reads TGTGCCATCAGAGGGACTAGCGGGAGGGCCGGGGAGACCCAGTACTTC. Amino acid sequence: CAIRGTSGRAGETQYF.